This T cell receptor (beta chain) comes out of a study of identifying expanded T cells in peripheral blood. Study outcomes and limitations: Variance in clone template counts between approximately 2-week samples significantly increased with total template count across all healthy donors. About 1.2 clones differed between technical replicates, versus around 15 and 19 over time.

This CDR3 is built from 11 residues. V was shortened by 0 bases and J by 10 bases, with 7 bases between the two germline ends. In germline, CDR1 is MNHNS, CDR2 SASEGT. During the collection period, no donor immune events like infections were recorded. Worth noting for this clone: Its matching antigen is unknown.

TCRdb keeps only in-frame clones here, not all; method: immunoSEQ multiplex PCR. The data hold nearly 60,000 clones, with roughly nine tenths observed a single time. Sequencing was performed on blood. This clonotype originated in a person aged 18 to 75 in good health. The gene calls are TRBV6-1 and TRBJ2-7; D gene uncertain. The chain's CDR3 is CASSEAGPQYF. CDR3 in DNA: TGTGCCAGCAGTGAAGCGGGCCCTCAGTACTTC.